The clone carrying this TCR beta chain is a singleton in its sample. Its antigen is not known. This specimen comes from a study of CD8+CD57+ T cells in acquired aplastic anemia. Across the whole study: Sorted CD4+ and CD8+ cell DNA averaged roughly 3.2 ug.

Findings and caveats of the study: Patient and control CD8+ Simpson's diversity was not significantly different.

The template used for profiling TCR beta VDJ and CDR3 was genomic DNA. Using its own MiXCR run on the reads, TCRdb lists one record per CDR3 protein. The table lists under 200,000 distinct CDR3 sequences, under 55% of them singletons. The sequenced patients had an expansion of CD8+CD57+ cells seen by flow cytometry. When blood sampling took place, the patients had received no therapy. Sequencing used sorted CD4+, CD8+, or CD8+CD57+ T cells (not recorded which) from PBMCs. This TCR was recovered from a human donor with aplastic anemia.

CDR3 residues: CASSIGTALGETQYF. In nucleotides, the CDR3 is TGTGCCAGCAGCATCGGGACTGCCCTCGGCGAGACCCAGTACTTC. The genes are TRBV7-7 and TRBJ2-5; D might be TRBD2 (6 bases). The V end was cut by 5 bases, the J end by 5 bases, with 18 bases between. Germline CDR1 is SSHAT and CDR2 is FNYEAQ (reference sequence). CDR3 length: 15 amino acids.